This T cell receptor beta chain was captured by sequencing in a study of cytomegalovirus exposure and HLA in healthy donors. The PCR was carried out with 60 Vbeta primers and 13 Jbeta primers. Measured with immunoSEQ multiplex PCR; TCRdb has only the in-frame clones, and not every one. This repertoire shows under 200,000 clones, over 75% found once; its top ten account for over 5.5%. Germline V gene lookup returns CDR1 MNHEY and CDR2 SMNVEV (reference sequence). Trimming at V came to 5 bases and at J to 2 bases, leaving 7 bases not matched to a gene. CDR3 length: 16 residues. Sequenced sample: PBMCs. J is TRBJ2-1 and V is TRBV27; 9 bases line up with TRBD2. This clonotype was obtained from a man aged 40-49 years in good health and CMV-seropositive. The CDR3 reads CASSSPSGTAYNEQFF. The CDR3 DNA is TGTGCCAGCAGTAGCCCTAGCGGGACCGCCTACAATGAGCAGTTCTTC.